This T cell receptor (beta chain) was observed in a study of blood T cell repertoires in COVID-19. Losses at the gene ends were 4 bases for V and 3 bases for J; bases not matched to a gene: 9. The CDR3 has 16 amino acids. From germline, CDR1 is SGHNT and CDR2 YENEEA. This clone was seen a single time. Generated by immunoSEQ multiplex PCR, the TCRdb table keeps only in-frame clones and is missing some. The sample includes more than 95,000 clones, 85% to 90% of them seen just once. Sequencing used peripheral blood. The chain links TRBV11-3 to TRBJ2-7; the match to TRBD1 covers 10 bases. The receptor's source is a human donor in a cohort sampled during active COVID-19. The CDR3 protein is CASSSGGGQGFYEQYF. Written as DNA, the CDR3 is TGTGCCAGCAGCTCCGGAGGGGGACAGGGGTTCTACGAGCAGTACTTC.